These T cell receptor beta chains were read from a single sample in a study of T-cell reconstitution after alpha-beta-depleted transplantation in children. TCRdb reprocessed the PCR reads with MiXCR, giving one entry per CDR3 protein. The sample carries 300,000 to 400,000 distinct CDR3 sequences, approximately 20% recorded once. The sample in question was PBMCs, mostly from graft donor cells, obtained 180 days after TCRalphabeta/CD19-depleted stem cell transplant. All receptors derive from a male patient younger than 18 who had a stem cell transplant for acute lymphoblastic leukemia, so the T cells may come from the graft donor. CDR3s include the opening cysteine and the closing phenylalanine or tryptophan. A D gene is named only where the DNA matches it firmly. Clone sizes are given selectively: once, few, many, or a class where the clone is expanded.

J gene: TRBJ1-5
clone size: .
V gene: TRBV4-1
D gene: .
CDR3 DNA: TGCGCCAGCAGCCAACCTTATAATAGCAATCAGCCCCAGCATTTT
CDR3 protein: CASSQPYNSNQPQHF

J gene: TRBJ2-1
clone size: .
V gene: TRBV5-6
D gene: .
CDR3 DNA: TGTGCCAGCAGCCTGGGAGGAGAGTGGGCCTACAATGAGCAGTTCTTC
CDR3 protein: CASSLGGEWAYNEQFF

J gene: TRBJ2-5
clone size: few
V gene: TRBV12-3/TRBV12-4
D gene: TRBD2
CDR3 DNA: TGTGCCAGCAGTTTCCGAGGTCCGGGACTAGCGGGAGGTACGGAGACCCAGTACTTC
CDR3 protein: CASSFRGPGLAGGTETQYF

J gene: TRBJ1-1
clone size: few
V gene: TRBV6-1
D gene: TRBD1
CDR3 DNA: TGTGCCAGCAGCATGAAGACAGGGAAAGCTTTCTTT
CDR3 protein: CASSMKTGKAFF

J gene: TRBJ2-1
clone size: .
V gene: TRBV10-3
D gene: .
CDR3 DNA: TGTGCCATCAAGGTACAGGGTGGCATGAATGAGCAGTTCTTC
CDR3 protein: CAIKVQGGMNEQFF

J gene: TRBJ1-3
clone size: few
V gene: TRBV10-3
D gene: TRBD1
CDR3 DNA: TGTGCCACCGGTACAGGGGGCCACTCTGGAAACACCATATATTTT
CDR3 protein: CATGTGGHSGNTIYF

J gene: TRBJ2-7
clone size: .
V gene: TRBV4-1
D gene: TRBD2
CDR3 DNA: TGCGCCAGCAGCCAGCTCCCGGGACTACCAACCTACGAGCAGTACTTC
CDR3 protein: CASSQLPGLPTYEQYF

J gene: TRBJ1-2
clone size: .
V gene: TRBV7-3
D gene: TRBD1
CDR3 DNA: TGTGCCAGCAGCCCAGGGACAGGGGACCGTGGCTACACCTTC
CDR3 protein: CASSPGTGDRGYTF

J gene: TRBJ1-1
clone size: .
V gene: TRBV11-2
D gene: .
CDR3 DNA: TGTGCCAGCAGCCCTGGACGGGCGAACACTGAAGCTTTCTTT
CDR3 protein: CASSPGRANTEAFF

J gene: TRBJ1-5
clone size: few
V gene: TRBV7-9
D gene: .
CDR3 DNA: TGTGCCAGCAGCCCCCAATTGGTTGGGGCTAGCAATCAGCCCCAGCATTTT
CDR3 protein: CASSPQLVGASNQPQHF

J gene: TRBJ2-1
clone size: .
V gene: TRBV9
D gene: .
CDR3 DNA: TGTGCCAGCAGCGTAGGTTCCGGGAGTGAAGACCCTTACAATGAGCAGTTCTTC
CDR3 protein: CASSVGSGSEDPYNEQFF

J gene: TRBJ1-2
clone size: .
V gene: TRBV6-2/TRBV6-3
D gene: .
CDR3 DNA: TGTGCCAGCAGAGAATCTGGCTATGGCTACACCTTC
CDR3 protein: CASRESGYGYTF

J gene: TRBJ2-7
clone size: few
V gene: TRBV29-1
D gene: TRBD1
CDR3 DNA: TGCAGCGCCCGGGACAGGGGCATCTCCGAGCAGTACTTC
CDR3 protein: CSARDRGISEQYF

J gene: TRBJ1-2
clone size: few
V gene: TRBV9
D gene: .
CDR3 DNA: TGTGCCAGCAGCGTAGGTACCCCCTATGGCTACACCTTC
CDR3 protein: CASSVGTPYGYTF

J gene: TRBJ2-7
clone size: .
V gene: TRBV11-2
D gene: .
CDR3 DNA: TGTGCCAGCAGCTTAGGCCCCGTGGGGGGAGCCTACGAGCAGTACTTC
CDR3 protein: CASSLGPVGGAYEQYF

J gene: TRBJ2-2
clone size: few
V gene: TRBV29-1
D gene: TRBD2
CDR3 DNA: TGCAGCGTCGGACTAGCGGGAGTAGGCACCGGGGAGCTGTTTTTT
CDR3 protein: CSVGLAGVGTGELFF

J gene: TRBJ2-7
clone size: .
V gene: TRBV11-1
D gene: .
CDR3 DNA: TGTGCCAGCAGCTTAACCCCCGGGGCGGTTTACGAGCAGTACTTC
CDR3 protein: CASSLTPGAVYEQYF

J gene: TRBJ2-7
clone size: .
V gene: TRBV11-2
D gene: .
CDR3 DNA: TGTGCCAGCAGCTTAGTGGGCGGGTTCTCCTACGAGCAGTACTTC
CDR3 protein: CASSLVGGFSYEQYF